This T cell receptor (beta chain) was recorded in a study of shared clonotypes between healthy human individuals. The CDR3 length is 14 residues. V lost 1 base and J lost 3; bases outside the gene matches: 0. Germline assignment: CDR1 KGHSH and CDR2 LQKENI. An even split of each subset's genomic DNA across several immunoSEQ plates was performed. Data came from immunoSEQ multiplex PCR; TCRdb stores just in-frame clones and leaves some out. Among fewer than 1.8 million clones listed, less than 99% were seen once. Those who donated, Caucasian adults without exception, all lived in Nashville, Tennessee. Splitting the CD4+ cells yielded a CD45RA+ naive subset and a CD45RA-negative memory subset. Details on this clone: Other DNA sequences in this specimen translate into the identical CDR3.

Sequences were obtained from naive CD4+ T cells sorted from blood. Subset meaning: CD45RA+ positively selected. The clonotype was recovered from a man aged 25-45 years in good health. The rearrangement uses TRBV18 and TRBJ2-7; TRBD2 matches at 10 bases. The CDR3: CASSPLAGGYEQYF. Here the CDR3 DNA reads TGTGCCAGCTCACCACTAGCGGGAGGCTACGAGCAGTACTTC.